The clone carrying this T cell receptor (beta chain) was observed at least ten times. Its matching antigen is unknown. The source of the sample is a study of T cell repertoires in cytomegalovirus infection. About the study: The authors used CMV epitopes that were HLA-C-restricted (recently identified) and HLA-B-restricted (well studied). In public TCR beta signatures, there were indications of both CMV infection and matching HLA type. Study results and caveats: Of the TCR beta families, the public ones yielded a cumulative frequency that identified carriers of CMV plus the relevant HLA.

TCRdb reanalysed the reads using MiXCR and keeps one entry per CDR3 protein. The sample has hundreds of thousands of distinct CDR3 sequences, about 30% seen once. The CDR3 contains 15 residues. CDR1 SGHNT and CDR2 YENEEA come from the germline V gene. Trimming stripped 2 bases from V and 2 bases from J, with 12 bases between. The chain couples TRBV11-3 to TRBJ2-5, with D perhaps matching TRBD1 or TRBD2 (5 bases each). Here the sequenced sample was cultured CD8+ T cells from PBMCs, taken from culture after CMV antigen stimulation. The receptor's source is a human donor in good health (CMV status not recorded). Some clones in this sample may be carry-over from other donors' samples. DNA of the CDR3: TGTGCCAGCAGCTTAAGTCCGGGACCTCAAGAGACCCAGTACTTC. Translating gives CASSLSPGPQETQYF. The full variable domain, completed using reference TRBV11-3 and TRBJ2-5, is EAGVVQSPRYKIIEKKQPVAFWCNPISGHNTLYWYLQNLGQGPELLIRYENEEAVDDSQLPKDRFSAERLKGVDSTLKIQPAELGDSAVYLCASSLSPGPQETQYFGPGTRLLVL.